This T cell receptor (beta chain) was captured in a study of Japanese encephalitis immunity and Zika vaccine responses (dated by TCRdb to the early 2020s). Study-level background: The included participants were given three 5.0 ug doses of alum-adjuvanted ZPIV at weeks 0, 4 and 28. Roughly twelve participants were given two doses of JEV vaccine (IXIARO) 28 days apart, two to three months before the first ZPIV dose. Before ZPIV, approximately eleven participants were given one dose of YFV vaccine (YF-VAX), while several participants were flavivirus-naive. A handful of representative participants from each pre-vaccination group were selected for TCR sequencing, using samples from week 0 (after pre-vaccination and before ZPIV) and week 52. TCR repertoires from a few flavivirus-naive individuals were also analyzed at weeks 2, 6 and 52 after the start of ZPIV vaccination. For stimulations, either ZIKV structural-protein peptide pools divided into flavivirus-conserved and non-conserved sets or JEV or YFV peptides matching the pre-vaccination were used. The ZIKV peptides, 15-mers that overlapped by 11 residues, were chosen for containing NetMHCpan/NetMHCII-predicted epitopes with affinity below 50 nM. The study examined whether earlier vaccination against Japanese encephalitis virus (JEV) or yellow fever virus (YFV) influenced CD4 T cell responses to the Zika vaccine. Overall results and qualifications from the work: Only a few individuals showed CD8 T cell responses to ZIKV peptide pools, and those responses were very low in magnitude. Because there were not enough samples, the peptide pools could not be deconvoluted, which meant the specific peptides behind the cross-reactive responses went unidentified. Samples were clustered by participant, with no similarity observed between individuals, suggesting that no public TCRs were detected. The analysis covered only a subset of trial participants who had three doses and adequate samples, rather than the whole vaccinated cohort. In JEV-pre-vaccinated donors, the repertoire richness of CD4 T cells responding to conserved ZIKV epitopes decreased significantly after ZPIV. Higher repertoire similarity across time-points and stimulations was observed in JEV-pre-vaccinated donors than in YFV-pre-vaccinated donors, indicating that more clonotypes were common to ZIKV and JEV stimulation.

Receptors were amplified or captured by 5' RACE. Before sequencing, the TCRbeta libraries were pooled in amounts proportional to the number of cells sorted for each library. Total RNA from sorted cells was extracted with RNAzol RT, and cDNA was made with an oligo(dT) primer and a template-switching oligo. Using Kapa HiFi, PCR amplified the TCRbeta V-CDR3-J region between a SMARTer oligo primer and a TCRbeta constant-region primer. A second PCR added Illumina adaptors and sample-specific index barcodes, with HighPrep bead cleanup and Bioanalyzer confirmation of a roughly 650 bp band. The libraries were sequenced on an Illumina MiSeq using 2x151 bp paired-end reads. The authors processed their data as follows. Reads were demultiplexed with an in-house Java program, and MiXCR assigned TCRbeta annotations and counted clonotypes. Repertoire overlap was measured with Morisita-Horn indices from the R package vegan, along with UPGMA clustering and Circos plots of recurring clonotypes. Shannon diversity and richness were normalized to the highest possible value given the input cell numbers, yielding values from 0 to 1. CDR3beta sequences were aligned with MUSCLE, distances computed with SeqinR, and multidimensional scaling plotted in R. The public reads were run again by TCRdb, first through fastp at Q25 and then through MiXCR, and only productive beta chains were kept. Each entry is one CDR3 protein sequence, shown with its most common DNA and genes. These V and J calls originate from TCRdb's pipeline instead of the authors' own analysis. This sample holds 400 or so distinct CDR3 sequences; 2.4% were observed only once. Roughly 35% of the sample lies in the top ten.

PBMCs were labeled with CellTrace CFSE and cultured for less than 7 days in RPMI with 8% human serum plus peptide pools at 0.8 to 1 ug/mL each. Unfixed proliferating CD4 T cells were sorted on a BD FACSAria as live CD56-CD19-CD16-CD3+CD4+ CFSE-low cells. Enrolled adults were healthy and were found to be seronegative for ZIKV, JEV, YFV, DENV and WNV by microneutralization screening. Samples came from a phase 1, double-blinded, randomized, placebo-controlled trial of an alum-adjuvanted Zika purified-inactivated virus (ZPIV) vaccine. Peripheral blood mononuclear cells were isolated by standard procedure and were kept frozen in liquid nitrogen until use. Relative to its sample, this clonotype is medium-sized (0.01 to 0.1%). No qualities accompany the bases; no much larger clone lies one base away. The CDR3 holds 15 amino acids from the cysteine to the phenylalanine. The only DNA kept is the CDR3, 45 bases in frame from the first base. The V end gives up 5 bases and the J end 9 bases, leaving 7 bases in the junction not matched to a gene.

The source is an adult man who received an inactivated Zika virus vaccine. This chain is built from TRBV12-3 or TRBV12-4 and TRBJ2-3, and TRBD2 aligns with 14 junction nucleotides. This sample comprised antigen-activated CD4+ T cells from blood, cultured, obtained during a Zika inactivated vaccine study. The DNA reads as follows: TGTGCCAGCAGTACGACTAGCGGGGGGGCCGAGACGCAGTATTTT. This yields the protein CASSTTSGGAETQYF.